The clone carrying this T cell receptor (beta chain) was seen a single time. Arm-PCR of CDR3 regions with iRepertoire HTBI primers generated TCR beta libraries. TCRdb analysed the multiplex PCR reads with MiXCR anew, one entry per CDR3 protein. Among 500,000 or so distinct CDR3 sequences listed, 14% were seen once. The sample belongs to a study of regulatory T cells in long-lasting Graves disease. Time point specified: newly diagnosed GD, antithyroid drugs for less than 3 months. TCR sequences were obtained from RNA taken from PBMCs. This CDR3 comprises 15 residues. The ends lost 4 bases at V and 7 bases at J; junction bases unmatched: 6. Germline CDR1 and CDR2: SNHLY and FYNNEI. These records were also assigned to another study, of T cells in Graves' hyperthyroidism and ophthalmopathy.

The specimen comprised peripheral blood mononuclear cells (PBMCs), sampled at new diagnosis, from a patient treated with antithyroid drugs. This clonotype was obtained from a woman between 45 and 65 years old with Graves disease. The rearrangement uses TRBV2 and TRBJ2-5; 13 nucleotides agree with TRBD2. The CDR3 DNA follows: TGTGCCAGCAGTGGGACTAGCGGGAGTATGGGGACCCAGTACTTC. Its translation is CASSGTSGSMGTQYF.